The sequence of this T cell receptor beta chain was determined in a study of response to subunit inactivated influenza vaccine. Study outcomes and limitations: Seasonal influenza vaccination, on each occasion, was suggested by the authors to recruit few new T cells.

Germline V gives CDR1 SGHVS, CDR2 FQNEAQ. V shed 5 bases and J shed 0 bases, with 14 bases lying between them. The CDR3 contains 16 residues. TCRdb reprocessed the RT-PCR reads with MiXCR, giving one entry per CDR3 protein. This sample has 250,000 to 350,000 distinct CDR3 sequences; approximately 23% occur once, and the top ten carry 10% to 13%. On this clonotype itself: As yet, its antigen is unknown.

The TCR originated in a man between 45 and 75 years old who received an inactivated influenza vaccine. V gene TRBV7-8 combines with J gene TRBJ2-1, with D unresolved. This specimen was PBMCs from blood, taken about 19 months after vaccination. DNA of the CDR3: TGTGCCAGCAGCCCCGCCGGAACCTACTCCTACAATGAGCAGTTCTTC. Its translation: CASSPAGTYSYNEQFF.